The 10 T cell receptor beta chains below were found in one sample sequenced in a study of graft-versus-host responses after intestinal transplantation (dated by TCRdb to the early 2020s). For these receptors, no antigen is known. The time point label of this sample denotes: cells obtained before transplantation from donor or recipient. Library preparation used the immunoSEQ multiplex PCR assay. Entries here come from immuneACCESS through TCRdb and include only in-frame sequences with V and J called. Some clones fail to appear in such tables; in the studies checked, an unresolved V gene covers under half of the shortfall, and the cause of the remainder is unknown. The sample table shows around 40,000 clones, and around 96% are seen once. The leading ten clones occupy approximately 0.53% of the sample. The specimen was unstimulated CD8+ T cells sorted from spleen or lymph node cells, collected before transplant. Receptor source: a human donor who was the organ donor for an intestinal transplant.

V is TRBV11-2 and J is TRBJ2-1; TRBD2 aligns across 11 bases. Germline values: CDR1 SGHAT, CDR2 FQNNGV. The CDR3 contains 17 residues. The V and J ends lost 1 base and 5 bases, in that order; junction bases with no gene match: 7. CDR3 in amino acids: CASSLVSSGGIDNEQFF. CDR3 bases: TGTGCCAGCAGCTTAGTCTCTAGCGGGGGGATTGACAATGAGCAGTTCTTC.

V usage is TRBV15 and J usage is TRBJ2-7; D possibly corresponds to TRBD1 (5 bases). The V gene's germline CDR1 is LNHNV and CDR2 YYDKDF (reference sequence). Trimming took off 6 bases at V and 2 bases at J, with 11 bases between the two ends. CDR3 length: 13 amino acids. This CDR3 reads CATRGDSPYEQYF. The CDR3 coding sequence is TGTGCCACCAGAGGCGACAGTCCCTACGAGCAGTACTTC.

This sequence joins TRBV4-1 and TRBJ2-7; D possibly corresponds to TRBD1 (6 bases). There are 13 residues in the CDR3. Trimming left V 5 bases short and J 6 bases short, with 14 bases between. Germline V gives CDR1 MGHRA, CDR2 YSYEKL. CDR3 protein: CASSYTTGTEQYF. In DNA form, the CDR3 reads TGCGCCAGCAGCTACACTACAGGGACCGAGCAGTACTTC.

Only one count was recorded for this clone. This chain uses TRBV19 with TRBJ1-5; 7 bases are shared with TRBD1. The CDR3 consists of 14 residues. V was clipped by 3 bases and J by 7 bases; unmatched bases: 6. CDR1 and CDR2 (germline): LNHDA, SQIVND (reference sequence). DNA of the CDR3: TGTGCCAGTAGTATCGTTCAGGGGGGCCAGCCCCAGCATTTT. Residues: CASSIVQGGQPQHF.

This chain uses TRBV5-4 with TRBJ1-2; TRBD1 aligns across 10 bases. With 3 bases clipped from V and 6 bases from J, the junction kept 2 bases outside the gene matches. The CDR3 length is 13 residues. The V gene's germline CDR1 is SGHNT and CDR2 YYREEE (reference sequence). In nucleotides, the CDR3 is TGTGCCAGCAGCTATGGGACAGGGGATGGCTACACCTTC. Residues: CASSYGTGDGYTF.

This chain links TRBV29-1 with TRBJ2-7; TRBD1 matches 9 bases. CDR1 is SQVTM, CDR2 ANQGSEA, per germline. The CDR3 has 15 amino acids. After removal of 2 bases from V and 2 bases from J, the junction contained 7 bases not matched to a gene. CDR3 sequence (DNA): TGCAGCGTTGAACTACCGGGACAGGGCCCCTACGAGCAGTACTTC. As protein: CSVELPGQGPYEQYF.

The rearrangement joins TRBV7-3 to TRBJ2-1; 9 bases align to TRBD2. This CDR3 comprises 15 residues. The J segment lost 3 bases and the V segment lost 6 bases, leaving 6 bases of the junction unmatched. The germline CDR1 and CDR2 sequences are SGHTA and FQGTGA. The CDR3 DNA reads TGTGCCAGCAGTTTGATAGCGGGGGACTACAATGAGCAGTTCTTC. This translates into CASSLIAGDYNEQFF.

The chain recombines TRBV9 with TRBJ2-3, with 16 bases aligning to TRBD2. CDR3 length: 19 amino acids. The germline gives CDR1 SGDLS, CDR2 YYNGEE. V trimming: 4 bases; J trimming: 1 base; junction bases outside the gene matches: 9. CDR3 nucleotide sequence: TGTGCCAGCAGCCCCCAGGGACTAGCGGGGGGGCCTGGCACAGATACGCAGTATTTT. Translating gives CASSPQGLAGGPGTDTQYF. The complete variable domain, with remaining parts taken from reference TRBV9 and TRBJ2-3, reads DSGVTQTPKHLITATGQRVTLRCSPRSGDLSVYWYQQSLDQGLQFLIQYYNGEERAKGNILERFSAQQFPDLHSELNLSSLELGDSALYFCASSPQGLAGGPGTDTQYFGPGTRLTVL.

The chain has TRBV7-9 and TRBJ2-7; D is undetermined. This CDR3 is built from 13 residues. Trimming removed 7 bases at V and 5 bases at J, with 15 bases between. CDR1 is SEHNR, CDR2 FQNEAQ, per germline (reference sequence). The DNA for the CDR3 is TGTGCCAGCACCCTACCCAACAAAGACGAGCAGTACTTC. This encodes CASTLPNKDEQYF. Combining the CDR3 with reference TRBV7-9 and TRBJ2-7 gives the whole variable domain DTGVSQNPRHKITKRGQNVTFRCDPISEHNRLYWYRQTLGQGPEFLTYFQNEAQLEKSRLLSDRFSAERPKGSFSTLEIQRTEQGDSAMYLCASTLPNKDEQYFGPGTRLTVT.

The V gene is TRBV5-8, the J gene TRBJ1-5, with D perhaps matching TRBD1 (6 bases). With 0 bases removed from V and 0 bases from J, the gap between germline ends came to 16 bases. Germline values: CDR1 SGHTS, CDR2 YDEGEE. The CDR3 contains 18 residues. In DNA form, the CDR3 reads TGTGCCAGCAGCTTGGATAGGACAGACTCTTATAGCAATCAGCCCCAGCATTTT. Amino acids: CASSLDRTDSYSNQPQHF.